This T cell receptor beta chain stems from a study of vaccination effects on CD4 cells after COVID-19. Study details: The ViraFEST assay expanded antigen-specific CD4+ T cells with viral peptide pools before sequencing. Samples came from a couple of convalescent patients 16 days and one week before vaccination.

Notes on this clone: Its cognate antigen is unknown.

Germline CDR1 is SNHLY and CDR2 is FYNNEI. CDR3 length: 15 residues. V was clipped by 3 bases and J by 3 bases, with 12 bases between them. Data came from immunoSEQ multiplex PCR; TCRdb stores just in-frame clones and leaves some out. The data show 50,000 to 70,000 clones, 70% to 85% seen once. Culture lasted about 10 days before CD4+ T cell isolation. It was between March and December 2020 that the person had a SARS-CoV-2 infection confirmed by PCR. On both days 3 and 7, half of the culture medium was replaced with IL-2 medium. This specimen was CD4+ T cells from PBMCs cultured without peptide, taken before COVID-19 vaccination. The sequence derives from a human donor who had a prior SARS-CoV-2 infection. The V gene is TRBV2, the J gene TRBJ1-3; D is unresolved. The CDR3 DNA sequence: TGTGCCAGCAGTGATTGGGTGACTGGTGGAAACACCATATATTTT. Its translation: CASSDWVTGGNTIYF.